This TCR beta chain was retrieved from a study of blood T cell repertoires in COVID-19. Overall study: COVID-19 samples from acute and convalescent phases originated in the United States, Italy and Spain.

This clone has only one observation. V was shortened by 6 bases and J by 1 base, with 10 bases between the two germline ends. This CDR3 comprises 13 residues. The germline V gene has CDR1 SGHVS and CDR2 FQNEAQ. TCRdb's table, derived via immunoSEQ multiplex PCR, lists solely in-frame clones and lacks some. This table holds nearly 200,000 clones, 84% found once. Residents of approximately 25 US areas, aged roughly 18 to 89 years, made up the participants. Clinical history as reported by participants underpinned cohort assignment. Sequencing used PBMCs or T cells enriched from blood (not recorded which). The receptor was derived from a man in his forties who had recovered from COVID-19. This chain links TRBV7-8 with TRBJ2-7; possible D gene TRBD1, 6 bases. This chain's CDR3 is CASSRQGSYEQYF. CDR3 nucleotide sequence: TGTGCCAGCAGTCGTCAGGGGTCCTACGAGCAGTACTTC.